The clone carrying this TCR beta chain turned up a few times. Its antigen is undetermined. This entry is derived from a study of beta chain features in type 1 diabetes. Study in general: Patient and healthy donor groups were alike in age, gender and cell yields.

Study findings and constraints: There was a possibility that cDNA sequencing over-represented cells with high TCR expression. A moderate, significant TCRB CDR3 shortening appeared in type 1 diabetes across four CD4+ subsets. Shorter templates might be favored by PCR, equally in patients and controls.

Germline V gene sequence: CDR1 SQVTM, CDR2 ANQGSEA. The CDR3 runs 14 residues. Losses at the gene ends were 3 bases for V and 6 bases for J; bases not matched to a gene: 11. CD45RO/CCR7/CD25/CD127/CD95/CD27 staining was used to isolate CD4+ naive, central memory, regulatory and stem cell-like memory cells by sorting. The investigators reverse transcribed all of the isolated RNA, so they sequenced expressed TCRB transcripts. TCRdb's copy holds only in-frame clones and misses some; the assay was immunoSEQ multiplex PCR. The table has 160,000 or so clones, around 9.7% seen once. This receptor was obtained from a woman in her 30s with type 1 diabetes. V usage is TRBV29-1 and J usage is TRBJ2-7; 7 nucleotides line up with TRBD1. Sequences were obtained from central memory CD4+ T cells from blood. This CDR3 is CSVDTGALSSEQYF. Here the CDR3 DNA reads TGCAGCGTTGACACAGGGGCCCTAAGTAGCGAGCAGTACTTC.